Presented here are 30 T cell receptor beta chains from one specimen sequenced in a study of T cells in Graves' hyperthyroidism and ophthalmopathy. The TCR beta CDR3 regions underwent amplification using RNA transcripts as the source. First-round RT-PCR of the TCR CDR3 relied on the HTBI primer set. MiXCR, applied by TCRdb to the multiplex PCR reads, yields one record per CDR3 protein. The data contain more than 500,000 distinct CDR3 sequences, about 16% of them singletons. Sequencing was performed on blood. All receptors derive from a woman aged 25 to 39 with Graves' hyperthyroidism.

V is TRBV7-2 and J is TRBJ1-1; D might be TRBD1 (5 bases). This CDR3 contains 13 residues. The germline gives CDR1 SGHTA, CDR2 FQGNSA. The V end was cut by 7 bases, the J end by 5 bases, with 14 bases between. CDR3 sequence reads: CASNRDLGTEAFF. DNA of the CDR3: TGTGCCAGCAACCGGGACCTCGGGACTGAAGCTTTCTTT.

Ten or more counts support this clonotype. The chain has TRBV12-3 or TRBV12-4 and TRBJ2-3, with 10 bases fitting TRBD2. The CDR3 totals 14 residues. The ends lost 4 bases at V and 6 bases at J; junction bases unmatched: 4. The CDR3 is CASSSSGRGDTQYF. Here the CDR3 DNA reads TGTGCCAGCAGTTCTAGCGGGAGAGGGGATACGCAGTATTTT.

This clonotype was detected a few times. This sequence joins TRBV11-2 and TRBJ1-1; D uncertain. The ends were cut back, 5 bases at V and 1 base at J, with 8 bases in the middle. Germline V gene sequence: CDR1 SGHAT, CDR2 FQNNGV. The CDR3 has 13 residues. The CDR3 coding sequence is TGTGCCAGCAGCGCGAGGACGAACACTGAAGCTTTCTTT. The encoded protein is CASSARTNTEAFF.

This clonotype was picked up a small number of times. The chain joins TRBV6-2 or TRBV6-3 to TRBJ2-3; D remains unclear. The germline V and J ends were trimmed by 6 bases and 2 bases, with 15 bases remaining between them. The length of the CDR3 is 15 residues. Germline loops: CDR1 MNHEY, CDR2 SVGEGT. The CDR3 sequence is CASRDVRVSTDTQYF. CDR3 DNA: TGTGCCAGCAGGGACGTCCGGGTCTCCACAGATACGCAGTATTTT.

The table lists this clonotype with many counts. The chain recombines TRBV28 with TRBJ2-3; D remains ambiguous. The CDR3 is 15 residues long. Germline V gene sequence: CDR1 MDHEN, CDR2 SYDVKM. Trimming shortened V by 2 bases and J by 0 bases, and 9 bases separated the two germline ends. The CDR3 DNA reads as TGTGCCAGCAGTTTAAGTGGGATAAGCACAGATACGCAGTATTTT. Translated, it gives CASSLSGISTDTQYF.

This clonotype came up many times. The genes are TRBV2 and TRBJ2-1; D is uncertain. Looked up from germline, CDR1 is SNHLY and CDR2 is FYNNEI. V was clipped by 6 bases and J by 5 bases, with 14 bases between them. The CDR3 covers 14 residues. Here the CDR3 reads CASRGRLKDNEQFF. The CDR3, as DNA: TGTGCCAGCAGGGGCCGGTTGAAAGACAATGAGCAGTTCTTC.

This clonotype was recorded a few times. The chain employs TRBV5-1 and TRBJ1-3; no firm D call. This CDR3 spans 16 amino acids. V was shortened by 0 bases and J by 0 bases, with 10 bases between the two germline ends. CDR1 is SGHRS, CDR2 YFSETQ, per germline. The CDR3 region is CASSLGGNPSGNTIYF. The CDR3 coding sequence is TGCGCCAGCAGCTTGGGAGGGAACCCCTCTGGAAACACCATATATTTT.

The chain couples TRBV29-1 to TRBJ2-7, with 7 bases that match TRBD2. Germline CDR1 is SQVTM and CDR2 is ANQGSEA. V shed 7 bases and J 0 bases; nucleotides not matched to a gene: 9. The CDR3 runs to 14 residues. The CDR3 DNA reads TGCAGCGCTACTCCGGGACTACACTCCTACGAGCAGTACTTC. As protein: CSATPGLHSYEQYF.

This clonotype was picked up many times. The genes are TRBV20-1 and TRBJ2-1; D unresolved. The germline CDR1 and CDR2 sequences are DFQATT and SNEGSKA (reference sequence). CDR3 length equals 15 residues. Trimming took off 0 bases at V and 4 bases at J, with 13 bases between the two ends. The CDR3 DNA reads as TGCAGTGCTAGAGATCTGCCTGGAGTTTACAATGAGCAGTTCTTC. It yields the protein CSARDLPGVYNEQFF.

This clonotype has ten or more counts. V and J are TRBV28 and TRBJ2-7, with TRBD2 as a possible D gene (6 bases). In germline, CDR1 is MDHEN, CDR2 SYDVKM. Trimming removed 6 bases at V and 4 bases at J, with 19 bases between. This CDR3 contains 15 residues. The CDR3 here is CASRIVTSRSYEQYF. The CDR3, as DNA: TGTGCCAGCAGGATAGTAACTAGCCGATCTTACGAGCAGTACTTC.

V and J are TRBV6-1 and TRBJ2-4; D may be TRBD1 or TRBD2 (5 bases each). Trimming removed 8 bases from V and 0 bases from J, with 14 bases in between. The germline V gene has CDR1 MNHNS and CDR2 SASEGT. The CDR3 length is 15 residues. CDR3 in DNA: TGTGCCAGCGGGAGCACCGGGACAGCCAAAAACATTCAGTACTTC. Protein sequence: CASGSTGTAKNIQYF.

This clonotype has at least ten counts. This sequence joins TRBV5-1 and TRBJ1-2, with a tentative D call TRBD1 (6 bases). This CDR3 has 16 residues. The germline V gene encodes CDR1 SGHRS and CDR2 YFSETQ. V dropped 4 bases and J dropped 4 bases, with 20 bases sitting between them. CDR3 DNA sequence: TGCGCCAGCAGCACGCATGGGACACGATCTTCCTATGGCTACACCTTC. Encoded protein: CASSTHGTRSSYGYTF.

This clonotype was seen repeatedly, ten times or more. The V gene is TRBV11-1, the J gene TRBJ1-1; D gene ambiguous. CDR1 and CDR2 from the germline V gene are SGHAT and FQDESV (reference sequence). The CDR3 sequence is 13 residues long. Trimming took off 5 bases at V and 10 bases at J, with 17 bases between the two ends. The CDR3 region is CASSPPETDAAFF. The CDR3 DNA follows: TGTGCCAGCAGCCCCCCGGAGACGGATGCAGCTTTCTTT. Full variable domain (remainder filled in from reference TRBV11-1 and TRBJ1-1): EAEVAQSPRYKITEKSQAVAFWCDPISGHATLYWYRQILGQGPELLVQFQDESVVDDSQLPKDRFSAERLKGVDSTLKIQPAELGDSAMYLCASSPPETDAAFFGQGTRLTVV.

This chain joins TRBV29-1 and TRBJ2-7, with TRBD1 matching over 8 bases. Trimming cost V 4 bases and J 6 bases; bases outside gene matches: 32. CDR1 and CDR2 from the germline V gene are SQVTM and ANQGSEA. This CDR3 contains 21 residues. The CDR3 coding sequence is TGCAGCGTTGTGTGGCAGGGGGCTTTCGTGGCGCACCGAAGGGCACGTCTCGAGCAGTACTTC. Its protein is CSVVWQGAFVAHRRARLEQYF.

This clonotype appeared many times. The chain has TRBV13 and TRBJ2-7; 7 nucleotides agree with TRBD1. This CDR3 region has 14 residues. With V trimmed by 5 bases and J by 1 base, 5 bases remained unmatched. Germline CDR1 reads PRHDT; CDR2 reads FYEKMQ (reference sequence). In DNA form, the CDR3 reads TGTGCCAGCAGCGCACCGGGACAGTCCTACGAGCAGTACTTC. This translates into CASSAPGQSYEQYF.

This clonotype was observed at least ten times. The CDR3 protein is CASSLPVGRGHNEQFF. CDR3 coding DNA: TGTGCCAGCAGTTTACCTGTGGGCAGGGGACACAATGAGCAGTTCTTC. J is TRBJ2-1 and V is TRBV28; possibly TRBD1 for D (6 bases). Per germline, CDR1 MDHEN and CDR2 SYDVKM. V lost 2 bases and J 5 bases, leaving 16 bases between the germline ends. The CDR3 has 16 residues.

The chain employs TRBV6-1 and TRBJ1-4; 10 nucleotides match TRBD1. Losses at the gene ends were 5 bases for V and 8 bases for J; bases not matched to a gene: 11. Germline loops: CDR1 MNHNS, CDR2 SASEGT. This CDR3 comprises 16 residues. Here the CDR3 DNA reads TGTGCCAGCAGTCCCAATTGGGGACAGGGGATGGAAAAACTGTTTTTT. As protein: CASSPNWGQGMEKLFF.

This clonotype was recorded at least ten times. The J gene is TRBJ2-1, the V gene TRBV7-9, with 8 bases lining up with TRBD2. V gave up 0 bases and J gave up 8 bases; unmatched junction bases: 9. This CDR3 region has 16 residues. Per the germline V gene, CDR1 is SEHNR and CDR2 is FQNEAQ (reference sequence). The CDR3 DNA reads as TGTGCCAGCAGCTTAGCGCACGGACTAGCAAGGGATGAGCAGTTCTTC. Residues: CASSLAHGLARDEQFF.

This clonotype was counted ten times or more. The chain recombines TRBV20-1 with TRBJ1-1; TRBD1 matches 7 bases. The CDR3 spans 15 residues. Trimming took 4 bases from V and 1 from J; bases not matched to a gene: 9. Germline-derived CDR1 and CDR2 are DFQATT and SNEGSKA (reference sequence). The CDR3: CSANTPGQQNTEAFF. The CDR3 DNA reads TGCAGTGCTAATACGCCGGGACAGCAGAACACTGAAGCTTTCTTT.

This clonotype appeared a few times. The V call is TRBV28, the J call TRBJ2-1; 9 bases line up with TRBD2. The trim removed 4 bases at V and 1 base at J, leaving 8 bases unmatched. Germline V gene sequence: CDR1 MDHEN, CDR2 SYDVKM. The CDR3 spans 17 residues. The CDR3 spells CASSYSGGFYSYNEQFF. In nucleotides, the CDR3 is TGTGCCAGCAGTTATAGCGGGGGATTTTATTCCTACAATGAGCAGTTCTTC.

This clonotype has at least ten counts. The rearrangement joins TRBV11-2 to TRBJ1-2; 7 bases are shared with TRBD1. The J segment lost 8 bases and the V segment lost 2 bases, leaving 11 bases of the junction unmatched. This CDR3 region has 15 residues. Per the germline V gene, CDR1 is SGHAT and CDR2 is FQNNGV. CDR3: CASSLLISGTEGYTF. The CDR3 bases are TGTGCCAGCAGCTTACTAATTTCCGGGACAGAGGGCTACACCTTC. The full variable domain, its missing parts supplied by reference TRBV11-2 and TRBJ1-2, is EAGVAQSPRYKIIEKRQSVAFWCNPISGHATLYWYQQILGQGPKLLIQFQNNGVVDDSQLPKDRFSAERLKGVDSTLKIQPAKLEDSAVYLCASSLLISGTEGYTFGSGTRLTVV.

The sample holds many counts of this clonotype. This rearrangement joins TRBV30 to TRBJ1-4; no clear D. V shed 0 bases and J shed 7 bases, with 9 bases lying between them. CDR1 and CDR2 (germline): GTSNPN, SVGIG (reference sequence). The CDR3 covers 13 residues. Here the CDR3 reads CAWSVMEAEKLFF. The CDR3 DNA is TGTGCCTGGAGTGTAATGGAAGCTGAAAAACTGTTTTTT. The full variable domain, rest sourced from reference TRBV30 and TRBJ1-4, is SQTIHQWPATLVQPVGSPLSLECTVEGTSNPNLYWYRQAAGRGLQLLFYSVGIGQISSEVPQNLSASRPQDRQFILSSKKLLLSDSGFYLCAWSVMEAEKLFFGSGTQLSVL.

This clonotype was recorded at least ten times. The chain recombines TRBV6-1 with TRBJ1-2; D remains unclear. The CDR3 is made up of 15 amino acids. The V end was cut by 1 base, the J end by 8 bases, with 17 bases between. The V gene's germline CDR1 is MNHNS and CDR2 SASEGT. The CDR3 spells CASSEDGRAGVGYTF. CDR3 DNA: TGTGCCAGCAGTGAAGATGGGAGGGCAGGAGTGGGCTACACCTTC.

This clonotype was seen repeatedly, ten times or more. V gene TRBV20-1 combines with J gene TRBJ2-7, with TRBD1 matching 7 bases. Germline V gene data show CDR1 as DFQATT and CDR2 as SNEGSKA (reference sequence). This CDR3 comprises 12 residues. V shed 4 bases, J shed 5 bases, and the junction held 5 bases outside the gene matches. The CDR3 sequence is CSANGDSNEQYF. As DNA, the CDR3 is TGCAGTGCTAACGGGGACAGCAACGAGCAGTACTTC.

The chain recombines TRBV19 with TRBJ2-2, with 7 bases identical to TRBD2. Unmatched junction bases numbered 14, after V lost 5 bases and J lost 5 bases. Germline loops: CDR1 LNHDA, CDR2 SQIVND (reference sequence). The CDR3 sequence is 17 residues long. The DNA of the CDR3 is TGTGCCAGTAGTTTTACGGGCTGGGGGGGACGGACCGGGGAGCTGTTTTTT. Its translation is CASSFTGWGGRTGELFF. The entire variable domain, with the rest obtained from reference TRBV19 and TRBJ2-2, is as follows: DGGITQSPKYLFRKEGQNVTLSCEQNLNHDAMYWYRQDPGQGLRLIYYSQIVNDFQKGDIAEGYSVSREKKESFPLTVTSAQKNPTAFYLCASSFTGWGGRTGELFFGEGSRLTVL.

This clonotype was counted many times. The V gene is TRBV20-1, the J gene TRBJ2-7; TRBD2 matches at 8 bases. The V gene's germline CDR1 is DFQATT and CDR2 SNEGSKA (reference sequence). Trimming took 5 bases from V and 0 from J; bases not matched to a gene: 21. The CDR3 sequence is 19 residues long. The CDR3 reads CSAHGSPGLGGYSSYEQYF. DNA for the CDR3: TGCAGTGCTCATGGGAGCCCGGGACTAGGAGGCTACAGCTCCTACGAGCAGTACTTC.

Ten or more counts support this clonotype. The chain couples TRBV7-2 to TRBJ1-1; 9 bases are a match to TRBD1. V lost 4 bases to trimming and J lost 4 bases; unmatched junction nucleotides: 4. Germline CDR1 reads SGHTA; CDR2 reads FQGNSA. The CDR3 covers 14 residues. CDR3 in DNA: TGTGCCAGCAGCTCCGGGACAGGGACCACTGAAGCTTTCTTT. Its protein is CASSSGTGTTEAFF.

In its sample, this clonotype was seen a few times. This rearrangement joins TRBV20-1 to TRBJ2-3, with D possibly TRBD2 on 6 matching bases. V shed 6 bases and J shed 2 bases, with 15 bases lying between them. The CDR3 has 14 residues. CDR1 is DFQATT and CDR2 is SNEGSKA in the germline V gene (reference sequence). CDR3 DNA: TGCAGTGCCCAGCAGGGAGGCCACACAGATACGCAGTATTTT. Translated, it gives CSAQQGGHTDTQYF.

V is TRBV4-1 and J is TRBJ2-1; 7 bases match TRBD2. CDR1 and CDR2 from the germline V gene are MGHRA and YSYEKL. CDR3 length equals 14 residues. V was pared by 7 bases and J by 5 bases, with 8 bases of the junction left unmatched. The DNA for the CDR3 is TGCGCCAGCACCGCGGGGGTATGGGACAATGAGCAGTTCTTC. Translation: CASTAGVWDNEQFF.

V is TRBV4-3 and J is TRBJ2-4, with no clear D. Looked up from germline, CDR1 is LGHNA and CDR2 is YSLEER. Trimming pared 1 base from V and 9 bases from J, leaving 7 bases between. The CDR3 covers 12 residues. This CDR3 reads CASSQATGIQYF. CDR3 DNA: TGCGCCAGCAGCCAAGCCACCGGCATTCAGTACTTC.